This entry lists 11 T cell receptor beta chains sequenced from one sample in a study of cytomegalovirus exposure and HLA in healthy donors (dated by TCRdb to about 2017). Library method: the immunoSEQ multiplex PCR assay. This is the immuneACCESS table as TCRdb keeps it, with only in-frame sequences that have V and J called. A part of the clones is gone; compared with another copy, unresolved V genes explain less than half, and the rest is unexplained. This sample is represented by approximately 90,000 clones; around 93% of them were singletons. Of the sample, around 1.1% falls within the top ten clones. Sequencing was carried out using PBMCs. These receptors were collected from a woman younger than 45 in good health and CMV-seropositive.

The genes are TRBV28 and TRBJ1-5; 7 bases fit TRBD1. After removal of 4 bases from V and 3 bases from J, the junction contained 6 bases not matched to a gene. The germline V gene encodes CDR1 MDHEN and CDR2 SYDVKM. CDR3 length: 15 amino acids. In DNA form, the CDR3 reads TGTGCCAGCAGTTACAGGGGTTTTATCAATCAGCCCCAGCATTTT. Its protein is CASSYRGFINQPQHF.

This rearrangement joins TRBV5-4 to TRBJ2-3; D is possibly TRBD2 (5 bases). The germline V and J ends were trimmed by 0 bases and 1 base, with 6 bases remaining between them. Germline V CDR1 and CDR2: SGHNT, YYREEE (reference sequence). The CDR3 length is 14 residues. The CDR3 DNA reads TGTGCCAGCAGCTTGGAGAGGGGCACAGATACGCAGTATTTT. This encodes CASSLERGTDTQYF.

The rearrangement uses TRBV7-2 and TRBJ2-1; weak D call: TRBD2 (6 bases). CDR3 length: 14 amino acids. Per germline, CDR1 SGHTA and CDR2 FQGNSA. Trimming cost V 1 base and J 9 bases, with 13 bases left between them. CDR3 in amino acids: CASSLDGSSPEQFF. CDR3 coding DNA: TGTGCCAGCAGCTTAGACGGGAGTTCCCCTGAGCAGTTCTTC.

The rearrangement links TRBV28 to TRBJ2-6; 13 positions match TRBD2. From germline, CDR1 is MDHEN and CDR2 SYDVKM. The CDR3 consists of 21 residues. With V trimmed by 4 bases and J by 4 bases, 16 bases remained unmatched. CDR3 region: CASSSFYALGTSGAGANVLTF. The CDR3 DNA follows: TGTGCCAGCAGTTCGTTTTACGCCCTCGGGACTAGCGGGGCCGGGGCCAACGTCCTGACTTTC. Supplemented by reference TRBV28 and TRBJ2-6, the full variable domain reads DVKVTQSSRYLVKRTGEKVFLECVQDMDHENMFWYRQDPGLGLRLIYFSYDVKMKEKGDIPEGYSVSREKKERFSLILESASTNQTSMYLCASSSFYALGTSGAGANVLTFGAGSRLTVL.

J is TRBJ1-1 and V is TRBV18, with TRBD1 identical over 7 bases. Germline V lookup: CDR1 KGHSH, CDR2 LQKENI. V lost 3 bases to trimming and J lost 11 bases; unmatched junction nucleotides: 6. This CDR3 has 12 residues. The CDR3 spells CASSPRQGTAFF. CDR3 DNA: TGTGCCAGCTCACCGAGACAGGGTACGGCTTTCTTT.

V and J are TRBV23-1 and TRBJ1-5, with D possibly matching TRBD1 (6 bases). TRBV23-1 is classed as an ORF, of uncertain function. Between the trimmed V and J ends, which lost 0 bases and 5 bases, there was a span of 14 bases. The CDR3 runs 16 residues. The CDR3 spells CASSQSWAGVDQPQHF. For the CDR3, the DNA is TGCGCCAGCAGTCAATCGTGGGCAGGGGTAGATCAGCCCCAGCATTTT.

The chain links TRBV7-8 to TRBJ2-5; D might be TRBD2 (6 bases). The CDR3 runs 17 residues. Per germline, CDR1 SGHVS and CDR2 FQNEAQ. V was shortened by 0 bases and J by 3 bases, with 17 bases between the two germline ends. The CDR3 bases are TGTGCCAGCAGCTTAGCCGCACCGGGGGTCGGAAAAGAGACCCAGTACTTC. Translating it yields CASSLAAPGVGKETQYF.

The rearrangement links TRBV27 to TRBJ1-5; TRBD1 is a possible D gene (6 bases). Germline V lookup: CDR1 MNHEY, CDR2 SMNVEV (reference sequence). CDR3 length: 15 residues. V lost 5 bases, J lost 6 bases, and 17 bases lay in between. The DNA of the CDR3 is TGTGCCAGCAGTACCACAGGGTTGCGAAGTCAGCCCCAGCATTTT. This gives the protein CASSTTGLRSQPQHF.

This sequence joins TRBV7-8 and TRBJ2-7, with D possibly being TRBD2 (6 bases). This CDR3 is 15 amino acids long. Per germline, CDR1 SGHVS and CDR2 FQNEAQ. V dropped 3 bases and J dropped 2 bases, with 14 bases sitting between them. The CDR3 region is CASSLIGDFPYEQYF. The CDR3 region has the DNA TGTGCCAGCAGCTTGATAGGGGACTTCCCCTACGAGCAGTACTTC.

This clone was counted once. CDR3 DNA sequence: TGCGCCAGCAGCCGACCTAGCGGGAGGATGTACGAGCAGTACTTC. Encoded protein: CASSRPSGRMYEQYF. The chain employs TRBV5-1 and TRBJ2-7; TRBD2 matches at 11 bases. After removal of 4 bases from V and 4 bases from J, the junction contained 7 bases not matched to a gene. Germline V gene data show CDR1 as SGHRS and CDR2 as YFSETQ. This CDR3 has 15 amino acids. Drawing the rest from reference TRBV5-1 and TRBJ2-7, the complete variable domain is KAGVTQTPRYLIKTRGQQVTLSCSPISGHRSVSWYQQTPGQGLQFLFEYFSETQRNKGNFPGRFSGRQFSNSRSEMNVSTLELGDSALYLCASSRPSGRMYEQYFGPGTRLTVT.

V gene TRBV6-5 combines with J gene TRBJ2-1; D uncertain. This CDR3 has 14 amino acids. V was shortened by 0 bases and J by 10 bases, with 13 bases between the two germline ends. In germline, CDR1 is MNHEY, CDR2 SVGAGI. CDR3 in amino acids: CASSYSFVVHEQFF. CDR3 DNA: TGTGCCAGCAGTTACTCCTTCGTAGTGCACGAGCAGTTCTTC.